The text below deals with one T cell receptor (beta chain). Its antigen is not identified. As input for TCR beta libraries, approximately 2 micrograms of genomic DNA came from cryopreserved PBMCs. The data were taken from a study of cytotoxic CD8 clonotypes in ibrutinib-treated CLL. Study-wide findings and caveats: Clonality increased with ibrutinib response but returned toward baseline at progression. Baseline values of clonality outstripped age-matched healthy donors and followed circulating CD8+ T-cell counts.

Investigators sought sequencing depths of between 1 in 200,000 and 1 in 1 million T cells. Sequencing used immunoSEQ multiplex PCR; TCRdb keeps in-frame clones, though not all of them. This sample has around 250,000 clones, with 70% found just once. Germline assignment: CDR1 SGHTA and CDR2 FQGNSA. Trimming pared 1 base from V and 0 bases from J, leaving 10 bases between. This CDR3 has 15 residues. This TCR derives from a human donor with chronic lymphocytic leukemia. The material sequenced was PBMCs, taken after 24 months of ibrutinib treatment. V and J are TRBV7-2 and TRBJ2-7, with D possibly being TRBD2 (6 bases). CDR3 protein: CASSLDLGGSYEQYF. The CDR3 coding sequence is TGTGCCAGCAGCTTAGATTTGGGGGGCTCCTACGAGCAGTACTTC.